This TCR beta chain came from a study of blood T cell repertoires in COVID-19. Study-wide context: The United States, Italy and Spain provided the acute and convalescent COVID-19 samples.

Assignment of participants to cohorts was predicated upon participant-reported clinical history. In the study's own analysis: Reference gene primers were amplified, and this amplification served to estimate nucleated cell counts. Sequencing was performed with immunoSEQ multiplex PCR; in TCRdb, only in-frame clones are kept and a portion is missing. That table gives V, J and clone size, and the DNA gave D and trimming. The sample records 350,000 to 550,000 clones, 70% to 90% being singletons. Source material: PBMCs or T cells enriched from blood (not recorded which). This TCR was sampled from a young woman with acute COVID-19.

CDR3 coding DNA: TGTGCCAGCAGTTTATCGTGGCAGGGGAACACTGAAGCTTTCTTT. Protein sequence: CASSLSWQGNTEAFF. V and J are TRBV27 and TRBJ1-1; D might be TRBD1 (5 bases). Germline V gene sequence: CDR1 MNHEY, CDR2 SMNVEV (reference sequence). The CDR3 runs to 15 residues. V was shortened by 0 bases and J by 1 base, with 9 bases between the two germline ends.